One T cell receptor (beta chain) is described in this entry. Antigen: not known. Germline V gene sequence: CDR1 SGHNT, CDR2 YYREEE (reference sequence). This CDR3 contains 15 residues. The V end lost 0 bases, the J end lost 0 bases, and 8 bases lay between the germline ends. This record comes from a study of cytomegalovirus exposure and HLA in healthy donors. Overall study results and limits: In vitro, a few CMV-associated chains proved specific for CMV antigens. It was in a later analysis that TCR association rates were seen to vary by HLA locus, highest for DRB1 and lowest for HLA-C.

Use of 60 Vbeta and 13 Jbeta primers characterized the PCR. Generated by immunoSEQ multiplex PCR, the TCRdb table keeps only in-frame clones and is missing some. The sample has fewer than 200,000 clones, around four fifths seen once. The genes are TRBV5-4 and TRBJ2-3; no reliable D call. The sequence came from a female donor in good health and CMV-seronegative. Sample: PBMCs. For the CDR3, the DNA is TGTGCCAGCAGCTTGGAGGCTAGGAGCACAGATACGCAGTATTTT. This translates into CASSLEARSTDTQYF.